This T cell receptor (beta chain) was retrieved from a study of T cells in narcolepsy. General observations from the study: Same-patient CSF and blood CD4+ T cell clonotypes included HCRT-specific and TRIB2-specific autoreactive ones. Autoreactive clonotypes reportedly recurred in blood of same and different patients, not controls.

The method was immunoSEQ multiplex PCR; TCRdb's version includes in-frame clones alone and lacks a portion of them. Among 25,000 to 35,000 clones listed, under 85% were seen once. For this clone: The antigen is not known.

The sequence derives from a human donor with narcolepsy. Material: CD45RA- memory CD4+ T cells from PBMCs.

CDR3 DNA sequence: TGTGCCAGCCAAAAAGCGGCAGGGGACGTTGAAGGGACCCAGTACTTC. The encoded protein is CASQKAAGDVEGTQYF. The chain uses TRBV19 and TRBJ2-5; D possibly corresponds to TRBD1 (6 bases). V lost 9 bases, J lost 7 bases, and 27 bases lay in between. This CDR3 is built from 16 residues. Per germline, CDR1 LNHDA and CDR2 SQIVND (reference sequence).